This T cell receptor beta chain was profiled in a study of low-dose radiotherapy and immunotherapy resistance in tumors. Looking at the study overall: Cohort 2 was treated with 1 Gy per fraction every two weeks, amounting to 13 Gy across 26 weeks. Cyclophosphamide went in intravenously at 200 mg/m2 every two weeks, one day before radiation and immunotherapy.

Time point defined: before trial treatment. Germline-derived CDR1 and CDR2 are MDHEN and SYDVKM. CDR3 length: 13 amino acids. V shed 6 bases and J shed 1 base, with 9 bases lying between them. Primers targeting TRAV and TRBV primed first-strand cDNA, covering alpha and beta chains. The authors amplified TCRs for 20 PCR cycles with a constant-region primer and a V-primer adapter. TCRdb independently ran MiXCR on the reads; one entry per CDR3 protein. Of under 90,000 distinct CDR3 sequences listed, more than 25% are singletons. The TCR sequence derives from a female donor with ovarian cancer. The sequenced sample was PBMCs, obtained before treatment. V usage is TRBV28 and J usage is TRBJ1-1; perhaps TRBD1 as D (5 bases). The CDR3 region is CASRGGGNTEAFF. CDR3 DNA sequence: TGTGCCAGCAGGGGGGGGGGGAACACTGAAGCTTTCTTT.